This TCR beta chain derives from a study of T cell responses to AZD1222 COVID-19 vaccine. Study conclusions and caveats: Repertoire sampling happened only post peak T cell response.

The assay was immunoSEQ multiplex PCR, and TCRdb's table has in-frame clones only and misses some. The table shows approximately 82,000 clones, with around nine tenths occurring only once. Details on this clone: Its antigen is not known.

In germline, CDR1 is KGHSH, CDR2 LQKENI. With 3 bases removed from V and 3 bases from J, the gap between germline ends came to 15 bases. The CDR3 extends over 15 amino acids. Pooling of second doses given at about 4 or about 12 weeks was done. The rearrangement links TRBV18 to TRBJ2-7, with D possibly being TRBD2 (6 bases). The starting material was peripheral blood, obtained 28 days after the second AZD1222 dose. The clonotype originates from an adult who received the AZD1222 COVID-19 vaccine. The CDR3, as DNA: TGTGCCAGCTCACCGGACCGGGGGAGTCACTACGAGCAGTACTTC. The encoded protein is CASSPDRGSHYEQYF.